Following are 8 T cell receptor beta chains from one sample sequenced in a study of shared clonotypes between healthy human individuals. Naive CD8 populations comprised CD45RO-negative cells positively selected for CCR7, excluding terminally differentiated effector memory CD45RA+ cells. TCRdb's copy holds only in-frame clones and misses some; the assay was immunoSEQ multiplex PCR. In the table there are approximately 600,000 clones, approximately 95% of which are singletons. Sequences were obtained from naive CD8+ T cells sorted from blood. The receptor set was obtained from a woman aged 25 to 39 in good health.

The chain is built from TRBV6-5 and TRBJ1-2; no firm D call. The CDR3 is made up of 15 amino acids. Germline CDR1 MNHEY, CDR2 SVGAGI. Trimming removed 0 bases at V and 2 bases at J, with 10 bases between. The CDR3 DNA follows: TGTGCCAGCAGTTACTCGATAAGGCCAAACTATGGCTACACCTTC. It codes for CASSYSIRPNYGYTF.

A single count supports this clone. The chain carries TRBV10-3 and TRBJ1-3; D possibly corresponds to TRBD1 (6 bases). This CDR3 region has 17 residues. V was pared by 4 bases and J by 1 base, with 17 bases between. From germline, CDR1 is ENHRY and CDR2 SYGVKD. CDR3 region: CAISANRDTSSGNTIYF. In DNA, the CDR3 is TGTGCCATCAGTGCAAACCGGGACACTTCGTCTGGAAACACCATATATTTT.

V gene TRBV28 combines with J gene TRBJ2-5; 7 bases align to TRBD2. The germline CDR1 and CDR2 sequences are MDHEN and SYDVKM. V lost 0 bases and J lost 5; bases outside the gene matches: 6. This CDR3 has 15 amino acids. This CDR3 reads CASSLWRGRSETQYF. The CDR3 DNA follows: TGTGCCAGCAGTTTATGGCGGGGGAGATCGGAGACCCAGTACTTC. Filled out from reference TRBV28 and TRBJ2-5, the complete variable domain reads DVKVTQSSRYLVKRTGEKVFLECVQDMDHENMFWYRQDPGLGLRLIYFSYDVKMKEKGDIPEGYSVSREKKERFSLILESASTNQTSMYLCASSLWRGRSETQYFGPGTRLLVL.

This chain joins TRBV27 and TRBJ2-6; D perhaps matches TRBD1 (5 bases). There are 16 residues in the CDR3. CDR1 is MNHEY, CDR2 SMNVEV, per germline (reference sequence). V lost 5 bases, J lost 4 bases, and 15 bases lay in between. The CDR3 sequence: CASSPLGPAGANVLTF. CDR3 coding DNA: TGTGCCAGCAGTCCCCTGGGGCCGGCCGGGGCCAACGTCCTGACTTTC.

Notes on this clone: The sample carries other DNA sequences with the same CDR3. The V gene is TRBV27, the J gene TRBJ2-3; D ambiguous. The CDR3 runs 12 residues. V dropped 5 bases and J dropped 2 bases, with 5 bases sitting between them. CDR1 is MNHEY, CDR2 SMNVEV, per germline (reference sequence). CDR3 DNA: TGTGCCAGCAGTCCCTCCACAGATACGCAGTATTTT. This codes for CASSPSTDTQYF.

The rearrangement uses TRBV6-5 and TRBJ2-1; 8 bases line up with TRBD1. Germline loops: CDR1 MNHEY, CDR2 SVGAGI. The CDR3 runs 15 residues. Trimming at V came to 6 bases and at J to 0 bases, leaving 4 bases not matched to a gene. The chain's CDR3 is CASSHGQGSYNEQFF. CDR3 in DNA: TGTGCCAGCAGCCATGGACAGGGCTCCTACAATGAGCAGTTCTTC.

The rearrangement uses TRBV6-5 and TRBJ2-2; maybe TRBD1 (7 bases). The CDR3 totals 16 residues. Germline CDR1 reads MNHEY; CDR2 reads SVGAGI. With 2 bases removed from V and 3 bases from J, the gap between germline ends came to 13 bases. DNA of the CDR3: TGTGCCAGCAGTTACGGAACAGGGGAGGACACCGGGGAGCTGTTTTTT. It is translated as CASSYGTGEDTGELFF.

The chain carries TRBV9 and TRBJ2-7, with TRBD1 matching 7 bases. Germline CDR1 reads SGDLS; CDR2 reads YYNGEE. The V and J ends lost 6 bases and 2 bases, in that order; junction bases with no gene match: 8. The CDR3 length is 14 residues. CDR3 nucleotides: TGTGCCAGCACCCCCGGGACAGCAACCTACGAGCAGTACTTC. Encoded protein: CASTPGTATYEQYF.